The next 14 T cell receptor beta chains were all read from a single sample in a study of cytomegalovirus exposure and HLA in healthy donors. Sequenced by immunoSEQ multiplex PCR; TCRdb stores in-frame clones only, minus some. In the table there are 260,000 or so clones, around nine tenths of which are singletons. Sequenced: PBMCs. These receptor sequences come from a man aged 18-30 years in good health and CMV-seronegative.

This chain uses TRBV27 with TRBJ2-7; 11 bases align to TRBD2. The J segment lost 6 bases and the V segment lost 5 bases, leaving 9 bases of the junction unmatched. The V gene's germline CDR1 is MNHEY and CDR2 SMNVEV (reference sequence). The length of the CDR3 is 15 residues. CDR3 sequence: CASSPQLAGVFEQYF. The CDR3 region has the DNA TGTGCCAGCAGTCCTCAACTAGCGGGAGTTTTCGAGCAGTACTTC.

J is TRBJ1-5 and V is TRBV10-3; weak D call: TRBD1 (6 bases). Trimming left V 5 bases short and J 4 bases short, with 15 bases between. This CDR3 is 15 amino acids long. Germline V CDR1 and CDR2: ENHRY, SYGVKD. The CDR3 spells CAISTRGLGNQPQHF. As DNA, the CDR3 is TGTGCCATCAGTACTAGGGGGTTGGGAAATCAGCCCCAGCATTTT.

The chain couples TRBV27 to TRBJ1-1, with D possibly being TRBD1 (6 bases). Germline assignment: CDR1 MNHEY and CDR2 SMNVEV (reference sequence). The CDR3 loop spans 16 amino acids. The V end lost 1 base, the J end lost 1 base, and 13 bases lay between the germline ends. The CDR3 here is CASSLLRGRGNTEAFF. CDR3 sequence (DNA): TGTGCCAGCAGTTTATTAAGGGGGAGGGGGAACACTGAAGCTTTCTTT.

The DNA of the CDR3 is TGCGCCAGCAGCCAATATGGGGAGGGCCGGGATACGCAGTATTTT. Its translation is CASSQYGEGRDTQYF. V and J are TRBV4-1 and TRBJ2-3; 7 bases map to TRBD2. CDR1 is MGHRA, CDR2 YSYEKL, per germline. The junction had 8 bases not matched to a gene; V was cut back by 2 bases and J by 6 bases. The CDR3 has 15 residues.

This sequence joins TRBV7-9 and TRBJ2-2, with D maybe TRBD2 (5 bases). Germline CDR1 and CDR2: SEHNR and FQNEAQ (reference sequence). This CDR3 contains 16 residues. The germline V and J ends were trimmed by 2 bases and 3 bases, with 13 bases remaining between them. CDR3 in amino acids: CASSLRLSGYTGELFF. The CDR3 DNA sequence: TGTGCCAGCAGCTTAAGGCTGAGCGGATACACCGGGGAGCTGTTTTTT.

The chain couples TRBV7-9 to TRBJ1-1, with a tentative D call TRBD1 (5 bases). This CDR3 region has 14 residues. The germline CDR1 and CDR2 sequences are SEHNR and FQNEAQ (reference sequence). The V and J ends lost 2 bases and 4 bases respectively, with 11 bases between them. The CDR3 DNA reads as TGTGCCAGCAGCTTAAACGGGGGTGGCACTGAAGCTTTCTTT. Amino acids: CASSLNGGGTEAFF.

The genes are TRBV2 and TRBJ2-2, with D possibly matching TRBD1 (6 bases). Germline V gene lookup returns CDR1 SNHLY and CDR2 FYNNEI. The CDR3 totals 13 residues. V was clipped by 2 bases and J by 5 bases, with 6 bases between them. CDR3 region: CASSERGTGELFF. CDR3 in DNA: TGTGCCAGCAGTGAAAGGGGGACCGGGGAGCTGTTTTTT. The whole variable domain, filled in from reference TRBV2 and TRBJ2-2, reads EPEVTQTPSHQVTQMGQEVILRCVPISNHLYFYWYRQILGQKVEFLVSFYNNEISEKSEIFDDQFSVERPDGSNFTLKIRSTKLEDSAMYFCASSERGTGELFFGEGSRLTVL.

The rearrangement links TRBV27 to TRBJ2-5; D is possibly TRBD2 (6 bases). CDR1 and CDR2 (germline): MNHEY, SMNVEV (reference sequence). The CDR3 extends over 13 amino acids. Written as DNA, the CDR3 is TGTGCTACGGGCAGGCGGGGCCAAGAGACCCAGTACTTC. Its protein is CATGRRGQETQYF.

The CDR3 nucleotides read TGTGCCAGCAGTTTGGGAGTTCTGGTGGAGCAGTTCTTC. Amino acids: CASSLGVLVEQFF. V is TRBV6-6 and J is TRBJ2-1; maybe TRBD2 (5 bases). The germline V and J ends were trimmed by 4 bases and 10 bases, with 14 bases remaining between them. The CDR3 totals 13 residues. Germline CDR1 MNHNY, CDR2 SVGAGI (reference sequence).

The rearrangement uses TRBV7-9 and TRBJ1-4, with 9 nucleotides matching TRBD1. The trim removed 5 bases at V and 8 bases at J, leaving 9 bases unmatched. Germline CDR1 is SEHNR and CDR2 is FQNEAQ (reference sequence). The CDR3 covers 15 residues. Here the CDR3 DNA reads TGTGCCAGCAGCCGGGGACAGGGTGGGTTGGAAAAACTGTTTTTT. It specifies CASSRGQGGLEKLFF.

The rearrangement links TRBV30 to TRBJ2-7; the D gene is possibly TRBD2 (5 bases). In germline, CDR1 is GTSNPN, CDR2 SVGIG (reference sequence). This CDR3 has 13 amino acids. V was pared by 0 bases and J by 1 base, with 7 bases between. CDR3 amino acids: CAWSVRTSYEQYF. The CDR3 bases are TGTGCCTGGAGTGTACGGACTTCCTACGAGCAGTACTTC.

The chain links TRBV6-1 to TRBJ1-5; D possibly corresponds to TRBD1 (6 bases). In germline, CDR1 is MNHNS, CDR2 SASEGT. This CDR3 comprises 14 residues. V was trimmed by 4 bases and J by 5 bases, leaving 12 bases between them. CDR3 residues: CASSGQVSYQPQHF. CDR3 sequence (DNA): TGTGCCAGCAGTGGACAGGTATCTTATCAGCCCCAGCATTTT.

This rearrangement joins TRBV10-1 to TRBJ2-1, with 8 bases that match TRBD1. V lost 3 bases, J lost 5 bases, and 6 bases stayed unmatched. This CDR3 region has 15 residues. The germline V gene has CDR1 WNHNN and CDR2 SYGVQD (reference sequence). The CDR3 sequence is CASSDSGGEHNEQFF. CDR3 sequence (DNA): TGCGCCAGCAGTGATTCAGGGGGCGAACACAATGAGCAGTTCTTC.

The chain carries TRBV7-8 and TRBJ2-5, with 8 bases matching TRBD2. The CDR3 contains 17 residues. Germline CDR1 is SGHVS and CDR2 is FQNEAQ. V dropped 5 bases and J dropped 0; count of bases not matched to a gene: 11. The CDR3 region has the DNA TGTGCCAGCAGCCCTCCACCGGGGCGGGGGGACCAAGAGACCCAGTACTTC. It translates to CASSPPPGRGDQETQYF.